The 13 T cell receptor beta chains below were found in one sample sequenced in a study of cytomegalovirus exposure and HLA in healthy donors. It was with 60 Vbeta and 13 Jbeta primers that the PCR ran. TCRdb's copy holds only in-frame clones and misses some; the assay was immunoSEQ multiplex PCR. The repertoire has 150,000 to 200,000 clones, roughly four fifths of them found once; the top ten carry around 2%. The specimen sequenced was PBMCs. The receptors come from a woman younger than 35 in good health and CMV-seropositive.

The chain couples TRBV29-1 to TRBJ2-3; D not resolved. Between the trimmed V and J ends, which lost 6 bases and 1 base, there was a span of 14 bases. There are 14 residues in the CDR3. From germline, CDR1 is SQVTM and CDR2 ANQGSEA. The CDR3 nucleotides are TGCAGCGTCGGTAGTCCCCAGGGCACAGATACGCAGTATTTT. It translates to CSVGSPQGTDTQYF.

The CDR3 DNA reads as TGTGGGTCCGGGTCGACAGGTTATAATTCACCCCTCCACTTT. This gives the protein CGSGSTGYNSPLHF. The chain couples TRBV6-1 to TRBJ1-6, with a weak D call TRBD1 (6 bases). CDR3 length equals 14 residues. Germline CDR1 MNHNS, CDR2 SASEGT.

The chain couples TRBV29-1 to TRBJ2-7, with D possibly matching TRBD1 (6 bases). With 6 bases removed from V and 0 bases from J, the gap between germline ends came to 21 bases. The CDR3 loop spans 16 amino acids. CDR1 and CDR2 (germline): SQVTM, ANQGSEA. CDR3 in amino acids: CSVSLDRDISSYEQYF. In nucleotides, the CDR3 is TGCAGCGTGAGCTTGGATCGGGACATCAGCTCCTACGAGCAGTACTTC.

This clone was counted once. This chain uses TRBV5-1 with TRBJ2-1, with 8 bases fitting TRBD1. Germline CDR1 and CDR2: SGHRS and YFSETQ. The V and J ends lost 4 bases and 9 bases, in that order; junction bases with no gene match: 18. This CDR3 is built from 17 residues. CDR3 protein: CASSRRVDREKGIEQFF. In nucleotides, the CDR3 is TGCGCCAGCAGCCGCCGGGTGGACAGGGAAAAAGGTATTGAGCAGTTCTTC.

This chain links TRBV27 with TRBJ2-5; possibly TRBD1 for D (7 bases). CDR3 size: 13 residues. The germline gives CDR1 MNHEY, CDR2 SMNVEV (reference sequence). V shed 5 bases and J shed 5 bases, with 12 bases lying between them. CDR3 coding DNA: TGTGCCAGCAGTCCAGGGGGGCCTGAGACCCAGTACTTC. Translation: CASSPGGPETQYF.

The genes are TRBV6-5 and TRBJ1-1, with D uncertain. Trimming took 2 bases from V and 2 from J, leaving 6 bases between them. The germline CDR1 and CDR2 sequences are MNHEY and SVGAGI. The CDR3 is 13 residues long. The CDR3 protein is CASSYEVNTEAFF. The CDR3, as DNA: TGTGCCAGCAGTTACGAGGTTAACACTGAAGCTTTCTTT.

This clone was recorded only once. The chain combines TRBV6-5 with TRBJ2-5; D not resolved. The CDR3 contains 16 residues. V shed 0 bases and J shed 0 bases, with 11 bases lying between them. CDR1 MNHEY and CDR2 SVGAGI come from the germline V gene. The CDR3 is CASSYSYSEYQETQYF. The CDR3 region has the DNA TGTGCCAGCAGTTACTCGTATTCGGAGTACCAAGAGACCCAGTACTTC.

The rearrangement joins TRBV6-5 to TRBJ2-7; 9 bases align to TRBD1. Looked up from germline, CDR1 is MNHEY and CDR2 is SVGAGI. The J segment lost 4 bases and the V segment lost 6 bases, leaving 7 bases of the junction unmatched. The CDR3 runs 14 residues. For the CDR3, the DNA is TGTGCCAGCAGAAATACAGGGGGCAGGTACGAGCAGTACTTC. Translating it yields CASRNTGGRYEQYF.

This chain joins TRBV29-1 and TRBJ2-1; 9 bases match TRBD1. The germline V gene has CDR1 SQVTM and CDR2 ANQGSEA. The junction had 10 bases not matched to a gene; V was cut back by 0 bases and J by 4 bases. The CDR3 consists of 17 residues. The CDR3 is CSVEDGHWDREYNEQFF. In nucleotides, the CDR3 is TGCAGCGTTGAAGATGGCCACTGGGACAGGGAGTACAATGAGCAGTTCTTC.

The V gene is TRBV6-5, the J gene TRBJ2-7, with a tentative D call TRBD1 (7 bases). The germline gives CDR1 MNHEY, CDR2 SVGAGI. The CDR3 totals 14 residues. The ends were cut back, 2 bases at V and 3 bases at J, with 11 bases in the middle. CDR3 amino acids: CASSYRQGGYEQYF. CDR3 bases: TGTGCCAGCAGTTACAGGCAGGGGGGCTACGAGCAGTACTTC.

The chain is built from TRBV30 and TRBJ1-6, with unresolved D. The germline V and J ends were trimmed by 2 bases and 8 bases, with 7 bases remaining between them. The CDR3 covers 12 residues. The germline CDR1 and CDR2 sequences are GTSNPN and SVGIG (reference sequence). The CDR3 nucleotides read TGTGCCTGGAGTAACCGGGATTCACCCCTCCACTTT. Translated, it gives CAWSNRDSPLHF. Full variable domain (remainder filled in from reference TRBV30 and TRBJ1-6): SQTIHQWPATLVQPVGSPLSLECTVEGTSNPNLYWYRQAAGRGLQLLFYSVGIGQISSEVPQNLSASRPQDRQFILSSKKLLLSDSGFYLCAWSNRDSPLHFGNGTRLTVT.

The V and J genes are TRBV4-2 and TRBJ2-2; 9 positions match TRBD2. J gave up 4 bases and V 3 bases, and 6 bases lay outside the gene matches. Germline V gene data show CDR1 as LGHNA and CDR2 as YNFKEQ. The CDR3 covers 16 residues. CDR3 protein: CASSQSGGPRTGELFF. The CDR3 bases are TGTGCCAGCAGCCAGAGCGGGGGGCCGCGCACCGGGGAGCTGTTTTTT.

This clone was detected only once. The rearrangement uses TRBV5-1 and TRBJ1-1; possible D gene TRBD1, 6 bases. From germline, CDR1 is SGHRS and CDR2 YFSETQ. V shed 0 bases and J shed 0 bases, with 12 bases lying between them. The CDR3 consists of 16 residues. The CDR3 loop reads CASSLGPGEMNTEAFF. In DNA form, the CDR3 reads TGCGCCAGCAGCTTGGGGCCAGGGGAGATGAACACTGAAGCTTTCTTT.